This entry lists 9 T cell receptor beta chains sequenced from one sample in a study of T cell clonality in common variable immunodeficiency. Measured with immunoSEQ multiplex PCR; TCRdb has only the in-frame clones, and not every one. The table lists roughly 29,000 clones, with no singletons. Sequencing was done on a sample of peripheral blood mononuclear cells. The receptors come from a person aged 18 to 70 in good health.

Many counts were recorded for this clone. The CDR3 end lies 3 residues beyond the end of the read and is filled in from the germline J gene. The chain carries TRBV10-3 and TRBJ1-2; D is possibly TRBD1 (5 bases). Germline lookup yields CDR1 ENHRY and CDR2 SYGVKD. The CDR3 sequence is 15 residues long. The V and J ends lost 7 bases and 0 bases respectively, with 15 bases between them. CDR3 sequence: CAINEGVPANYGYTF. The covered CDR3 bases are TGTGCCATCAATGAAGGGGTTCCGGCTAACTATGGC.

This clone came up many times. With the read ending 3 residues before the CDR3 end, the germline J gene is used to fill in that end. The chain employs TRBV2 and TRBJ2-7; D gene uncertain. V was cut by 2 bases and J by 1 base, with 3 bases left in between. Germline CDR1 SNHLY, CDR2 FYNNEI. The CDR3 contains 12 residues. CDR3 sequence: CASSETSYEQYF. The CDR3 bases that were read are TGTGCCAGCAGTGAAACTTCCTACGAG.

This clone was seen more than once but under ten times. Read data end 3 residues before the CDR3 end; the end is taken from the germline J gene. V and J are TRBV6-2 or TRBV6-3 and TRBJ1-5, with D unresolved. This CDR3 contains 14 residues. The ends were cut back, 6 bases at V and 3 bases at J, with 12 bases in the middle. The V gene's germline CDR1 is MNHEY and CDR2 SVGEGT. The part of the CDR3 DNA that was read is TGTGCCAGCAGCCCTGGGCAGCTCAATCAGCCC. Its translation is CASSPGQLNQP. The whole CDR3 reads CASSPGQLNQPQHF.

This clone was picked up many times. The covered CDR3 bases are TGTGCCAGTAGTTACAGGGTGAACACTGAA. This sequence encodes CASSYRVNTE. The full-length CDR3 reads as CASSYRVNTEAFF. This chain uses TRBV19 with TRBJ1-1, with D perhaps matching TRBD1 (6 bases). The sequence runs out 3 residues before the end of the CDR3; the remainder is reconstructed from the germline J gene. V dropped 5 bases and J dropped 0 bases, with 7 bases sitting between them. Germline CDR1 reads LNHDA; CDR2 reads SQIVND (reference sequence). The CDR3 totals 13 residues.

On this clone: The read stops 3 residues short of the end of the CDR3; the missing end is completed from the germline J gene. The chain is built from TRBV7-2 and TRBJ1-6; 9 nucleotides line up with TRBD1. Germline lookup yields CDR1 SGHTA and CDR2 FQGNSA. V gave up 5 bases and J gave up 7 bases; unmatched junction bases: 6. The CDR3 is 15 residues long. The sequenced CDR3 bases are TGTGCCAGCAGCAATACAGGGGGCCCAAATTCACCC. As protein: CASSNTGGPNSP. The whole CDR3 region reads CASSNTGGPNSPLHF.

This clone appeared many times. The CDR3 extends 3 residues past the end of the read, so its final part is completed from the germline J gene. The V gene is TRBV11-3, the J gene TRBJ2-3, with TRBD2 matching over 7 bases. CDR1 is SGHNT and CDR2 is YENEEA in the germline V gene. The CDR3 has 14 residues. Losses at the gene ends were 3 bases for V and 3 bases for J; bases not matched to a gene: 3. The CDR3: CASSLGGITDTQYF. Partial CDR3 DNA: TGTGCCAGCAGCTTGGGGGGGATAACAGATACG.

This clone occurred many times. The CDR3 protein is CSAVEGGDTGELFF. The sequenced CDR3 bases are TGCAGTGCTGTTGAGGGGGGGGACACCGGGGAG. The V call is TRBV20-1, the J call TRBJ2-2; D is perhaps TRBD2 (7 bases). Read coverage stops 3 residues before the CDR3 terminus; the germline J gene supplies the remainder. The CDR3 has 14 amino acids. Trimming removed 5 bases from V and 3 bases from J, with 13 bases in between. Per the germline V gene, CDR1 is DFQATT and CDR2 is SNEGSKA (reference sequence).

This clone was observed many times. The CDR3 end is not reached by the read, which stops 3 residues before it; the germline J gene fills it in. This chain joins TRBV6-2 or TRBV6-3 and TRBJ1-5; D is unresolved. The CDR3 sequence is 13 residues long. CDR1 and CDR2 from the germline V gene are MNHEY and SVGEGT. V lost 3 bases to trimming and J lost 6 bases, with 9 bases between them. CDR3 DNA (partial): TGTGCCAGCAGTTATGGCAGGAGTCAGCCC. This encodes CASSYGRSQP. From start to end, the CDR3 is CASSYGRSQPQHF.

There are many counts of this clone. The sequenced fragment ends 3 residues before the CDR3 boundary, so the rest is inferred from the germline J gene. The gene calls are TRBV7-8 and TRBJ1-5; D is perhaps TRBD1 (6 bases). The CDR3 is 17 residues long. V lost 5 bases, J lost 0 bases, and 17 bases lay in between. Germline-derived CDR1 and CDR2 are SGHVS and FQNEAQ. The covered CDR3 bases are TGTGCCAGCAGCCTACGAGAACAGGGCCATAGCAATCAGCCC. Protein: CASSLREQGHSNQP. The full CDR3 is CASSLREQGHSNQPQHF.